This T cell receptor beta chain was sequenced in a study of T cells expressing NK-cell markers. The wider study: In sorted CD3+CD56+NKG2C+, CD3+CD56+NKG2C- and CD3+CD56-NKG2C+ T cells, TCR beta repertoires were obtained. Seven sequenced donors out of eight were HCMV-seropositive, one seronegative. Points from the study as a whole: Dominant NKG2C+ clonotypes made up roughly 1.0-7.5% of CD8+ T cells in 5 or 6 donors. HCMV specificity of expanded NKG2C+ T cell clones remained unclear.

Points on this clonotype: Its matching antigen is unknown.

Following a re-call of the 5' RACE reads, TCRdb has one entry per CDR3 protein and lacks DNA. This table holds more than 120,000 distinct CDR3 sequences. This TCR derives from a man younger than 30 in good health. Input material: blood T cells: a sorted CD56 or NKG2C T cell subset, CD4+ or CD8+ T cells, or bulk PBMC T cells (not recorded which).

The CDR3 loop is CASSPRGTPVAEAFF. J is TRBJ1-1 and V is TRBV19; as DNA is missing, the TRBD1 call by TCRdb cannot be tested. The CDR3 sequence is 15 residues long. Germline loops: CDR1 LNHDA, CDR2 SQIVND (reference sequence). Complete variable domain (other parts from reference TRBV19 and TRBJ1-1): DGGITQSPKYLFRKEGQNVTLSCEQNLNHDAMYWYRQDPGQGLRLIYYSQIVNDFQKGDIAEGYSVSREKKESFPLTVTSAQKNPTAFYLCASSPRGTPVAEAFFGQGTRLTVV.